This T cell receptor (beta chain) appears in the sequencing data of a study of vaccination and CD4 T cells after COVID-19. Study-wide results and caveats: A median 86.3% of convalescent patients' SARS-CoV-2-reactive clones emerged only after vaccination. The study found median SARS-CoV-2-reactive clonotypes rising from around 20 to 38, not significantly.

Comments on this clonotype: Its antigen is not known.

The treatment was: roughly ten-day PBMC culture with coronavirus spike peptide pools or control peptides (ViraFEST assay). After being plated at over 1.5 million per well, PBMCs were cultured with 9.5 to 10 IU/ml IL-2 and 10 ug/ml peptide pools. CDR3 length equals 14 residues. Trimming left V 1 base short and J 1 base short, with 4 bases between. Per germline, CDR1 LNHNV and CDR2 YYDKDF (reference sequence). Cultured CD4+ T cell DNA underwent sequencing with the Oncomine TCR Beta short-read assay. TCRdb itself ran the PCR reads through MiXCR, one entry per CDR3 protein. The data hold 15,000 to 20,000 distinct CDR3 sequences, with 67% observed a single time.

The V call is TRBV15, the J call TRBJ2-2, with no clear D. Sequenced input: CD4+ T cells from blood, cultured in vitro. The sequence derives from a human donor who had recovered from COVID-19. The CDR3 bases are TGTGCCACCAGCAGAGTTGGGAACACCGGGGAGCTGTTTTTT. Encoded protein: CATSRVGNTGELFF. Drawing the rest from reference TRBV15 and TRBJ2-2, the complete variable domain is DAMVIQNPRYQVTQFGKPVTLSCSQTLNHNVMYWYQQKSSQAPKLLFHYYDKDFNNEADTPDNFQSRRPNTSFCFLDIRSPGLGDTAMYLCATSRVGNTGELFFGEGSRLTVL.